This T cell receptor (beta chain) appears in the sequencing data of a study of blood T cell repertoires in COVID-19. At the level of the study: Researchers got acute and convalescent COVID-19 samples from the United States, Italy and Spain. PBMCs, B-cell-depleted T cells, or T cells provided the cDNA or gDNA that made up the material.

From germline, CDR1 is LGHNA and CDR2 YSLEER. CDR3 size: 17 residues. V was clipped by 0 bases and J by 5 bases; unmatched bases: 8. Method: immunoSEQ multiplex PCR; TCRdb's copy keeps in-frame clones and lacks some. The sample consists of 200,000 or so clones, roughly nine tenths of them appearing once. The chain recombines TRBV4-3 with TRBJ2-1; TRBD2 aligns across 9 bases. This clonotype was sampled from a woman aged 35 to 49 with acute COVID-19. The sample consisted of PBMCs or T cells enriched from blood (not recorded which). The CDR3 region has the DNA TGCGCCAGCAGCCAAGAGAGGGGGCGGGAGGGCCACAATGAGCAGTTCTTC. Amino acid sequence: CASSQERGREGHNEQFF.